The subject of this entry is one T cell receptor beta chain. Its antigen is undetermined. Here immunoSEQ multiplex PCR was the method, and the copy in TCRdb shows in-frame clones only, minus some. The data contain some 1 million clones, roughly 70% of them singletons. This entry is derived from a study of shared clonotypes between healthy human individuals. Study summary: Plates per donor: three CD4 naive, three CD4 memory, two CD8 naive, one CD8 memory. Whole-study findings and limits: Clonotype sharing among donors was expected to depend on sequencing depth. Sample collection involved blood only; tissue repertoires are likely different.

V trimming: 3 bases; J trimming: 4 bases; junction bases outside the gene matches: 7. The CDR3 is made up of 17 amino acids. Germline CDR1 is SGHTA and CDR2 is FQGNSA. What was sequenced was memory CD4+ T cells sorted from blood. Subset reported: CD45RA-negative fraction. The V gene is TRBV7-2, the J gene TRBJ2-5, with TRBD2 identical over 14 bases. The receptor was isolated from a young man in good health. The CDR3: CASSFGTSGSGRETQYF. In DNA, the CDR3 is TGTGCCAGCAGCTTCGGGACTAGCGGGAGTGGGAGAGAGACCCAGTACTTC.